This TCR beta chain was sequenced in a study of cytomegalovirus exposure and HLA in healthy donors. The PCR contained 60 Vbeta and 13 Jbeta primers. The method was immunoSEQ multiplex PCR; TCRdb's version includes in-frame clones alone and lacks a portion of them. Of some 200,000 clones listed, around 86% are singletons. V dropped 8 bases and J dropped 3; count of bases not matched to a gene: 10. The CDR3 is 13 amino acids. CDR1 GTSNPN and CDR2 SVGIG come from the germline V gene (reference sequence). This receptor was identified in a man aged 35 to 55 in good health and CMV-seropositive. The specimen sequenced was PBMCs. The rearrangement joins TRBV30 to TRBJ2-7, with 7 nucleotides matching TRBD1. CDR3 DNA sequence: TGTGCCGGGAAAACAGGGGATCGCTACGAGCAGTACTTC. Amino acids: CAGKTGDRYEQYF. Full variable domain (outside the CDR3, taken from reference TRBV30 and TRBJ2-7): SQTIHQWPATLVQPVGSPLSLECTVEGTSNPNLYWYRQAAGRGLQLLFYSVGIGQISSEVPQNLSASRPQDRQFILSSKKLLLSDSGFYLCAGKTGDRYEQYFGPGTRLTVT.